Sequencing of this T cell receptor beta chain was carried out in a study of T cells after yellow fever vaccination. TCRdb recomputed calls from the 5' RACE reads with MiXCR, one row per CDR3 protein. The repertoire has more than 300,000 distinct CDR3 sequences, 3.5% to 4.5% of them found once; the top ten carry approximately 19%. Only a few counts were recorded for this clonotype. Its antigen is still unknown. Study results and limitations: Contaminating bulk clonotypes could be abundant in FACS-sorted repertoires.

Trimming removed 7 bases at V and 5 bases at J, with 17 bases between. Germline-derived CDR1 and CDR2 are LNHDA and SQIVND (reference sequence). The CDR3 runs 14 residues. Sequencing used PBMCs, obtained 15 days after the yellow fever booster vaccination. This receptor was obtained from a man aged 18 to 29 who received the YFV17D yellow fever vaccine. This sequence joins TRBV19 and TRBJ1-2; no clear D gene. The CDR3 coding sequence is TGTGCCAGTACAAGGAACCCCATTCATTATGGCTACACCTTC. Amino acid sequence: CASTRNPIHYGYTF.